Reported below is one T cell receptor (beta chain). This clonotype came up many times. What antigen it recognizes has not been identified. No clone much larger than this one lies a single base away; base qualities are absent. Via the germline V gene (reference sequence), CDR1 is MNHNY and CDR2 SVGAGI. V lost 0 bases and J lost 3 bases; the stretch between them is 9 bases long. The CDR3 goes from the cysteine to the phenylalanine over 15 residues. Just CDR3 DNA is preserved here, 45 bases in frame from base 1. The sample belongs to a study of human T cells and chemical hapten exposure (dated by TCRdb to the early 2020s). A note on the overall study: Libraries were combined into a pool for sequencing, and differences in TCR yield between samples came mainly from small differences in library volumes within the pool. The study tracked peripheral blood TCR repertoire changes in vivo during primary and secondary sensitization to the hapten diphenylcyclopropenone (DPC) in alopecia patients. Both TCR alpha and TCR beta chains were sequenced from each blood RNA sample. Summary of the overall study and its limitations: After repeated subsampling, changes were observed in the strength of the expansion versus patch-test correlation and in the threshold at which the correlation became significant. DPC sensitization did not change how many TCRs were above 1 in 1000 frequency, and no evidence was found of alterations in global repertoire structure.

The library was obtained by RACE. The sequencer listed for this sample is NextSeq 500. Library preparation attached unique molecular identifiers to individual cDNA molecules for quantitative, reproducible TCR counting. In the paper's pipeline: Samples had a median of 95,638 TCRs, with a range from 23,224 to 690,600. The Decombinator software suite was used to annotate the V, J and CDR3 of the TCR reads. For the PS versus PT1 abundance plots, all samples were subsampled to the same number of TCRs (28,000). TCRs were defined as expanded if absent before sensitization and observed at least eight times at the 2-week time point. Clones were called with MiXCR by TCRdb after fastp trimmed the public reads at Q25, and only in-frame beta chains were retained. When rows share a CDR3 protein, they turn into one entry using the most common DNA and genes. Clone size and V and J calls follow TCRdb, not the original study. The sample table lists 60,000 to 90,000 distinct CDR3 sequences, over 6.5% of them with a count of one. Less than 2% of the sample goes to the ten largest clones.

This specimen's time point label, interpreted: healthy volunteer bleed at 6 weeks. Total RNA was isolated from unfractionated whole blood collected in Tempus Blood RNA tubes. Roughly five healthy volunteers acted as controls for TCR sequencing and had blood drawn at day 0, 2 weeks and 6 weeks. This TCR was sampled from a female donor in good health. Some clones in this sample may be carry-over from other donors' samples. The sequenced material came from whole blood. In this chain, TRBV6-6 is recombined with TRBJ1-5, with the D gene call left open. The nucleotide sequence is TGTGCCAGCAGTTACTCTAGCGGGCCCAATCAGCCCCAGCATTTT. It is translated as CASSYSSGPNQPQHF.